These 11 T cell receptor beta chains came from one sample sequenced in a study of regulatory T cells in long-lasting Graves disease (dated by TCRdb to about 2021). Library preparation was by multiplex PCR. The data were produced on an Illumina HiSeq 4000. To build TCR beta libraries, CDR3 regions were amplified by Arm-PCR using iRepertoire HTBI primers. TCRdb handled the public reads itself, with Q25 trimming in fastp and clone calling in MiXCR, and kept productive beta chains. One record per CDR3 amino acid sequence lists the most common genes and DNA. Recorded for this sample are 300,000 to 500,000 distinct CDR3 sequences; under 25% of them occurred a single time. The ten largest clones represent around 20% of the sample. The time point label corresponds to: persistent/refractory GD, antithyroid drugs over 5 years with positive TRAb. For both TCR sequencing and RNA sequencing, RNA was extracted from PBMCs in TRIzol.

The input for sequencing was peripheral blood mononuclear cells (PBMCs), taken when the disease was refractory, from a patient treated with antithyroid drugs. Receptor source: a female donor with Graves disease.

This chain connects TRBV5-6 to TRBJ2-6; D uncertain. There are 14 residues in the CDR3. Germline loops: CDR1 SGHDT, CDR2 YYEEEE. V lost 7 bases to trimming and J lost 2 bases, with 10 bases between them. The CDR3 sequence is CASYRWAGANVLTF. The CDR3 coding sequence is TGTGCCAGCTACCGTTGGGCTGGGGCCAACGTCCTGACTTTC.

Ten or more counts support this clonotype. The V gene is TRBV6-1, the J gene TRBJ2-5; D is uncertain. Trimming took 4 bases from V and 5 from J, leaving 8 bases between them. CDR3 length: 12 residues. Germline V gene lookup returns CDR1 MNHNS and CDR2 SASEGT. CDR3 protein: CASSASTETQYF. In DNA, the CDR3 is TGTGCCAGCAGTGCGTCGACGGAGACCCAGTACTTC.

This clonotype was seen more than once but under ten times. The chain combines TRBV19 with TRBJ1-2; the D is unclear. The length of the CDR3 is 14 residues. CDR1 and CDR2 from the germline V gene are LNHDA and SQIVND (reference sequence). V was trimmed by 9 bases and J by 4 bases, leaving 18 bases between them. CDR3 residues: CASLPTDYSYGYTF. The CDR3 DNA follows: TGTGCCAGCCTCCCGACCGATTATAGCTATGGCTACACCTTC. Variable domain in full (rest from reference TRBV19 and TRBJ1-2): DGGITQSPKYLFRKEGQNVTLSCEQNLNHDAMYWYRQDPGQGLRLIYYSQIVNDFQKGDIAEGYSVSREKKESFPLTVTSAQKNPTAFYLCASLPTDYSYGYTFGSGTRLTVV.

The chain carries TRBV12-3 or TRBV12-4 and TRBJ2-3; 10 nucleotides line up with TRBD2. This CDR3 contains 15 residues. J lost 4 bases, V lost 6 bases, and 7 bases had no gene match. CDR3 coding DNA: TGTGCCAGCAGCCCAGCGGGAGGGCCGGCAGATACGCAGTATTTT. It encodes CASSPAGGPADTQYF.

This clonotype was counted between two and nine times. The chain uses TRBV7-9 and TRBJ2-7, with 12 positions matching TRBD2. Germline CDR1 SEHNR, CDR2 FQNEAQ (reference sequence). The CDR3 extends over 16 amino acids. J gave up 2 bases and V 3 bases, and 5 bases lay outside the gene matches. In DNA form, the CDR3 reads TGTGCCAGCAGCTTGACTAGCGGGAGACCTACCTACGAGCAGTACTTC. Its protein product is CASSLTSGRPTYEQYF.

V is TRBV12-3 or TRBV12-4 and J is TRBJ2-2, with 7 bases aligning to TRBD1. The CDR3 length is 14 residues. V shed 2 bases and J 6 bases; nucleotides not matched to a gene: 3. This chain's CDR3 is CASSLKRGPGELFF. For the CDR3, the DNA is TGTGCCAGCAGTTTAAAGAGGGGGCCCGGGGAGCTGTTTTTT.

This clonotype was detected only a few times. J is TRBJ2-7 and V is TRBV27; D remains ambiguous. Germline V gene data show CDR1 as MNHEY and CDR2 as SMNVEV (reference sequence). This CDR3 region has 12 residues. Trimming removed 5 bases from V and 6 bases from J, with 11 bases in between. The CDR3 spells CASSGETLEQYF. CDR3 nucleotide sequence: TGTGCCAGCAGTGGCGAGACTCTCGAGCAGTACTTC.

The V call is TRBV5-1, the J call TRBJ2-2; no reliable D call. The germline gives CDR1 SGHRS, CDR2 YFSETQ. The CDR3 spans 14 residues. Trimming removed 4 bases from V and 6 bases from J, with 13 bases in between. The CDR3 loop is CASSPSSSPGELFF. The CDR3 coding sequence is TGCGCCAGCAGCCCAAGTTCTAGTCCCGGGGAGCTGTTTTTT.

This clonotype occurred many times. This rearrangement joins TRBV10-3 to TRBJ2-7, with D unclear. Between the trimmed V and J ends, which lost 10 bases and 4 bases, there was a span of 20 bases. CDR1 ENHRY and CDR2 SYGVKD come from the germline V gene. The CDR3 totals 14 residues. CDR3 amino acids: CATARTELVYEQYF. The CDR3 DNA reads TGTGCCACCGCCCGGACCGAGCTTGTTTACGAGCAGTACTTC.

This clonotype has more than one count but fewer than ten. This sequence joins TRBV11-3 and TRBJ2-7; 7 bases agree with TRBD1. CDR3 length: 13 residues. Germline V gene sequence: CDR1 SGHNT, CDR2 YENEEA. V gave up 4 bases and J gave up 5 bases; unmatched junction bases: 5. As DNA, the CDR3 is TGTGCCAGCAGCTCAGAAGACAGGGACGAGCAGTACTTC. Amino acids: CASSSEDRDEQYF.

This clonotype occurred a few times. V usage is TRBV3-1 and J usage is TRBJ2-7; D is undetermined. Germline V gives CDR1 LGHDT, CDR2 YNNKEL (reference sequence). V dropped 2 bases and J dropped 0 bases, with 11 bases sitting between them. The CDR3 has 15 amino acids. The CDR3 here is CASSQWAASSYEQYF. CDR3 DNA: TGTGCCAGCAGCCAATGGGCAGCTAGCTCCTACGAGCAGTACTTC.